The subject of this entry is one T cell receptor beta chain. Its cognate antigen is unknown. At one boundary the junction diverges from the germline segment, which might be a read error. The sample comes from a study of OX40 agonist ivuxolimab in advanced cancers. Looking at the study overall: Every 2 weeks, ivuxolimab was infused into the patients intravenously at between 0.01 and 10 mg/kg.

Whole-study results and caveats: Expanded peripheral T cell antigen specificity was not determined. The average count of expanded clones was higher among CD8+ T cells than among CD4+.

The CDR3 has 15 amino acids. CDR1 is SNHLY and CDR2 is FYNNEI in the germline V gene. Clones were sequenced by immunoSEQ multiplex PCR, and TCRdb holds only the in-frame ones, with some missing. Among tens of thousands of clones listed, around nine tenths were seen once. The material sequenced was CD4+ or CD8+ T cells sorted from blood, taken in a trial of the OX40 agonist ivuxolimab. The chain links TRBV2 to TRBJ2-2, with 7 bases identical to TRBD2. The source of this sequence is an adult with an advanced solid tumor such as melanoma, head and neck, liver or kidney cancer. CDR3 DNA sequence: TGTGCCCGCAGTGGGGGGGACTCGAACACCGGGGAGCTGTTTTTT. It is translated as CARSGGDSNTGELFF.